This TCR beta chain was captured in a study of memory CD4+ T cells and cytomegalovirus serostatus (dated 2019 in TCRdb). Study-level background: The cohort included approximately 35 healthy adults from Belgium, of whom 9 were CMV seropositive and roughly 24 were CMV seronegative. To replicate a published TCR-based CMV serostatus classifier, the study sequenced CD4+ memory TCRbeta repertoires from a Belgian cohort whose cytomegalovirus serostatus was known.

What the research found in general, with its limitations: CMV serostatus prediction reached a median bootstrapped AUC of 0.95 with the original framework and just under 0.93 with a US-trained random forest. Among the 150 to 200 previously reported CMV-associated TCRbeta sequences, 65 to 85 showed up in the CD4+ memory repertoires, with each one found in between one and five individuals. Only CD4+CD45RO+ memory cells were sequenced, unlike the original study, which covered naive and memory CD4+ and CD8+ populations. Results were interpreted as suggesting that the CMV-associated TCR signature is largely present in the CD4+ memory repertoire. On the Belgian cohort, the classifier built on the original framework reached a median bootstrapped AUC of about 0.96, with a 95% CI of 0.76-1.00.

Single viable CD3+CD4+CD8-CD45RO+ cells were sorted as memory CD4+ T cells on a FACSAria II. CMV serostatus was assessed using a Roche Elecsys assay, by which serum IgG against CMV pp150, pp28, p38 and p52 was detected. Once the samples were thawed, total CD4+ T cells were enriched through positive selection using CD4 magnetic microbeads. The samples came from a separate study whose specific focus was interrogating the CD4+ T cell memory repertoire. Peripheral blood mononuclear cells were isolated and cryopreserved according to standard operating procedures, and serum was stored at -80 degrees C. The staining relied on CD3-PerCP (BW264/56), CD4-APC (RPA-T4), CD45RO-PE (UCHT1) and CD8-Pacific Orange (3B5) antibodies, and Sytox blue was used to exclude non-viable cells. There are a few counts of this clone. No antigen is known for it. No clone much larger than this one lies a single base away; base qualities are absent.

At the junction V is shortened by 3 bases and J by 5 bases; bases outside the gene matches: 11. The CDR3 goes from the cysteine to the phenylalanine over 15 residues. Only CDR3 DNA remains: 45 bases, in frame from the first base. The germline V gene specifies SGHRS as CDR1 and YFSETQ as CDR2. Genomic DNA was extracted from sorted cells with the Quick-DNA Microprep Kit. Amplification of TCRbeta DNA was done with the immunoSEQ hsTCRbeta kit, following the protocol from the manufacturer. An Illumina MiSeq instrument was used to sequence the TCRbeta libraries. As for the original processing: After out-of-frame sequences were removed, 2 million to 2.5 million distinct TCRbeta sequences remained, averaging approximately 67,000 per individual. Each individual was scored by the count of 150 to 200 previously reported CMV-associated TCRbeta sequences and the total productive distinct TCRbeta count. A beta-binomial model was reimplemented in Python, and scikit-learn random forests with default parameters were trained on US cohort data. On the Belgian cohort, classifier performance was reported as the median AUC, along with percentile confidence intervals, across 10,000 bootstrap iterations. The table was pulled from immuneACCESS by TCRdb, which kept in-frame rearrangements only. Such tables lose some clones; where checked, under half of the loss comes from unresolved V genes, and the rest has no known cause. From that table come the V and J calls and clone size; the DNA was used to work out D and trimming. A total of some 48,000 clones appear in this sample, 78% of them only once. Together, the top ten hold about 0.8% of the sample.

The clonotype was recovered from an adult in good health and CMV-seronegative. What was sequenced was memory CD4+ T cells from blood. This chain is built from TRBV5-1 and TRBJ2-7; TRBD2 agrees with 7 junctional bases. The nucleotides read TGCGCCAGCAGCTGGCGGGGGACGGAGAGGGACGAGCAGTACTTC. This translates into CASSWRGTERDEQYF. The CDR3 plus the reference TRBV5-1 and TRBJ2-7 genes for the other parts give the full variable domain: KAGVTQTPRYLIKTRGQQVTLSCSPISGHRSVSWYQQTPGQGLQFLFEYFSETQRNKGNFPGRFSGRQFSNSRSEMNVSTLELGDSALYLCASSWRGTERDEQYFGPGTRLTVT.